The 23 T cell receptor beta chains presented below share a single source sample, sequenced in a study of patients and donors after allogeneic stem cell transplantation. TCRdb fed the RT-PCR reads into MiXCR, producing one record per CDR3 protein. The sample yields thousands of distinct CDR3 sequences, approximately 24% seen once. The sequencing sample was made of blood, either unsorted or a sorted T cell fraction (not recorded which). The source of these receptors is a human donor who was either an allogeneic HSCT recipient or a stem cell or donor lymphocyte infusion donor (not recorded which). It is not recorded whose cells these are; they may come from a transplant donor.

The chain is built from TRBV6-2 or TRBV6-3 and TRBJ2-7, with 14 nucleotides matching TRBD2. This CDR3 has 17 residues. V gave up 11 bases and J gave up 9 bases; unmatched junction bases: 21. The germline gives CDR1 MNHEY, CDR2 SVGEGT. The CDR3 is CASQQFPGLAGVAGQYF. CDR3 nucleotides: TGTGCCTCCCAGCAGTTTCCGGGACTAGCGGGAGTCGCGGGGCAGTACTTC.

The V call is TRBV2, the J call TRBJ2-3; D possibly corresponds to TRBD2 (6 bases). There are 13 residues in the CDR3. Between the trimmed V and J ends, which lost 6 bases and 4 bases, there was a span of 11 bases. Per the germline V gene, CDR1 is SNHLY and CDR2 is FYNNEI. CDR3 residues: CASRAREADTQYF. The CDR3, as DNA: TGTGCCAGCAGGGCCAGGGAGGCAGATACGCAGTATTTT.

A remark on this clonotype: One junction end disagrees with the germline gene, perhaps due to a read error. This chain links TRBV20-1 with TRBJ2-3; tentatively, D is TRBD1 (5 bases). The CDR3 consists of 15 residues. Germline V CDR1 and CDR2: DFQATT, SNEGSKA (reference sequence). CDR3 DNA sequence: TGCAGTGCCAGAGACAGTTCCTCTAGCACAGATACGCAGTATTTT. This sequence encodes CSARDSSSSTDTQYF.

The V gene is TRBV25-1, the J gene TRBJ1-2; 7 bases align to TRBD1. Germline loops: CDR1 MGHDK, CDR2 SYGVNS. This CDR3 has 13 amino acids. V was pared by 7 bases and J by 5 bases, with 7 bases of the junction left unmatched. DNA of the CDR3: TGTGCCAGCAAACAACAGGGGTGGTATGGCTACACCTTC. Protein: CASKQQGWYGYTF.

In its sample, this clonotype is medium-sized. This sequence joins TRBV3-1 and TRBJ2-7, with 7 bases identical to TRBD1. Germline CDR1 is LGHDT and CDR2 is YNNKEL (reference sequence). Trimming took 1 base from V and 2 from J; bases not matched to a gene: 2. The CDR3 is 14 residues long. The CDR3 protein is CASSQGQGTYEQYF. CDR3 in DNA: TGTGCCAGCAGCCAAGGACAGGGTACCTACGAGCAGTACTTC.

The sample holds a few counts of this clonotype. The chain joins TRBV29-1 to TRBJ1-2, with D perhaps TRBD1 (5 bases). The CDR3 spans 12 residues. V was shortened by 6 bases and J by 2 bases, with 10 bases between the two germline ends. Germline CDR1 SQVTM, CDR2 ANQGSEA. The CDR3 DNA is TGCAGCGTAACCGGGGCGAACTATGGCTACACCTTC. This codes for CSVTGANYGYTF.

Relative to its sample, this clonotype is medium-sized. This chain uses TRBV11-3 with TRBJ1-1; D may be TRBD1 (5 bases). This CDR3 is 13 amino acids long. Germline V gives CDR1 SGHNT, CDR2 YENEEA. With 5 bases removed from V and 3 bases from J, the gap between germline ends came to 10 bases. The CDR3 loop is CASSRLGDTEAFF. The DNA for the CDR3 is TGTGCCAGCAGCCGTTTGGGGGACACTGAAGCTTTCTTT.

This rearrangement joins TRBV24-1 to TRBJ2-7; D gene ambiguous. V gave up 3 bases and J gave up 6 bases, with 8 bases separating them. This CDR3 spans 12 amino acids. Per the germline V gene, CDR1 is KGHDR and CDR2 is SFDVKD. The CDR3 sequence is CATSDGVSEQYF. The CDR3 region has the DNA TGTGCCACCAGTGATGGTGTAAGCGAGCAGTACTTC.

This clonotype is classed as medium-sized. The rearrangement uses TRBV29-1 and TRBJ2-7; the D gene could be TRBD1 or TRBD2 (5 bases each). Germline V gene lookup returns CDR1 SQVTM and CDR2 ANQGSEA. V was trimmed by 3 bases and J by 3 bases, leaving 12 bases between them. This CDR3 contains 13 residues. The DNA of the CDR3 is TGCAGCGTTGAGGGGCCTGGGGGCTACGAGCAGTACTTC. Encoded protein: CSVEGPGGYEQYF.

This clonotype is large by share. The V call is TRBV7-6, the J call TRBJ2-4; possible D gene TRBD2, 6 bases. V shed 1 base and J shed 6 bases, with 16 bases lying between them. Germline loops: CDR1 SGHVS, CDR2 FNYEAQ. The CDR3 has 16 amino acids. The CDR3 sequence: CASSLDTAGISNIQYF. DNA for the CDR3: TGTGCCAGCAGCTTAGATACTGCGGGGATTTCAAACATTCAGTACTTC.

V and J are TRBV7-2 and TRBJ2-2; D not resolved. This CDR3 is built from 13 residues. V was shortened by 8 bases and J by 4 bases, with 11 bases between the two germline ends. Per germline, CDR1 SGHTA and CDR2 FQGNSA. DNA for the CDR3: TGTGCCAGCTGCCGCGACCTCACCGGGGAGCTGTTTTTT. Translating gives CASCRDLTGELFF. The full variable domain, completed using reference TRBV7-2 and TRBJ2-2, is GAGVSQSPSNKVTEKGKDVELRCDPISGHTALYWYRQSLGQGLEFLIYFQGNSAPDKSGLPSDRFSAERTGGSVSTLTIQRTQQEDSAVYLCASCRDLTGELFFGEGSRLTVL.

J is TRBJ2-6 and V is TRBV12-3 or TRBV12-4, with D maybe TRBD2 (5 bases). CDR3 size: 13 residues. Between the trimmed V and J ends, which lost 3 bases and 10 bases, there was a span of 10 bases. The CDR3: CASSLGGFNVLTF. CDR3 DNA sequence: TGTGCCAGCAGTTTGGGCGGGTTTAACGTCCTGACTTTC.

A few counts support this clonotype. The rearrangement joins TRBV30 to TRBJ1-1; D is possibly TRBD1 (5 bases). Germline V CDR1 and CDR2: GTSNPN, SVGIG (reference sequence). Trimming took 7 bases from V and 1 from J, leaving 10 bases between them. The CDR3 covers 12 residues. Written as DNA, the CDR3 is TGTGCCTTTTTCGACAGGAACACTGAAGCTTTCTTT. Amino acid sequence: CAFFDRNTEAFF.

The CDR3, as DNA: TGTGCCAGCAGCTTGGGACAGGGTTCCCCTGAGCAGTTCTTC. Translated: CASSLGQGSPEQFF. The chain carries TRBV11-1 and TRBJ2-1; TRBD1 matches at 9 bases. Germline lookup yields CDR1 SGHAT and CDR2 FQDESV (reference sequence). This CDR3 has 14 residues. Trimming removed 3 bases from V and 9 bases from J; junction bases left unmatched: 6.

This chain links TRBV4-2 with TRBJ2-3; 9 nucleotides agree with TRBD1. Germline V gene data show CDR1 as LGHNA and CDR2 as YNFKEQ. CDR3 length: 15 amino acids. J gave up 1 base and V 3 bases, and 2 bases lay outside the gene matches. The CDR3 region is CASSQTGGRTDTQYF. In nucleotides, the CDR3 is TGTGCCAGCAGCCAGACAGGGGGGCGCACAGATACGCAGTATTTT.

This clonotype was detected a few times. The chain is built from TRBV7-2 and TRBJ2-2; unclear D gene. The germline V gene has CDR1 SGHTA and CDR2 FQGNSA. The V end lost 4 bases, the J end lost 1 base, and 7 bases lay between the germline ends. The CDR3 contains 14 residues. The CDR3 region is CASSWPVNTGELFF. CDR3 coding DNA: TGTGCCAGCAGCTGGCCGGTGAACACCGGGGAGCTGTTTTTT.

This clonotype was found a few times. V usage is TRBV29-1 and J usage is TRBJ2-1; 11 bases line up with TRBD2. CDR1 is SQVTM, CDR2 ANQGSEA, per germline. V trimming: 2 bases; J trimming: 8 bases; junction bases outside the gene matches: 2. There are 13 residues in the CDR3. The CDR3 nucleotides read TGCAGCGTTGAAACTAGCGGGAGTGATGAGCAGTTCTTC. It yields the protein CSVETSGSDEQFF.

J is TRBJ2-5 and V is TRBV4-2; 7 bases match TRBD1. This CDR3 has 15 residues. V lost 4 bases, J lost 0 bases, and 5 bases stayed unmatched. In germline, CDR1 is LGHNA, CDR2 YNFKEQ. The CDR3 DNA reads as TGTGCCAGCAGCCTCCTACAGGGGAACCAAGAGACCCAGTACTTC. Amino acid sequence: CASSLLQGNQETQYF.

This clonotype is medium-sized within its sample. This sequence joins TRBV7-9 and TRBJ2-2; perhaps D is TRBD1 or TRBD2 (6 bases each). The CDR3 has 16 residues. V lost 3 bases to trimming and J lost 5 bases, with 16 bases between them. The germline CDR1 and CDR2 sequences are SEHNR and FQNEAQ (reference sequence). DNA of the CDR3: TGTGCCAGCAGCTTCACGGGGGCCAGGGGAACCGGGGAGCTGTTTTTT. Protein sequence: CASSFTGARGTGELFF.

CDR3 in DNA: TGCAGTGCTAGCGACCGGGACCGAGGGAATCAGCCCCAGCATTTT. It translates to CSASDRDRGNQPQHF. The chain has TRBV20-1 and TRBJ1-5, with D possibly matching TRBD1 (5 bases). V lost 3 bases, J lost 4 bases, and 16 bases lay in between. Germline V CDR1 and CDR2: DFQATT, SNEGSKA (reference sequence). There are 15 residues in the CDR3.

Only one count was recorded for this clonotype. This chain uses TRBV11-3 with TRBJ2-5; D possibly corresponds to TRBD1 (6 bases). CDR1 SGHNT and CDR2 YENEEA come from the germline V gene. Trimming removed 0 bases from V and 6 bases from J, with 11 bases in between. This CDR3 comprises 14 residues. The CDR3 protein is CASSLDQGKKTQYF. For the CDR3, the DNA is TGTGCCAGCAGCTTAGATCAGGGGAAAAAGACCCAGTACTTC. Looking up the rest from reference TRBV11-3 and TRBJ2-5 gives the full variable domain: EAGVVQSPRYKIIEKKQPVAFWCNPISGHNTLYWYLQNLGQGPELLIRYENEEAVDDSQLPKDRFSAERLKGVDSTLKIQPAELGDSAVYLCASSLDQGKKTQYFGPGTRLLVL.

The rearrangement joins TRBV5-1 to TRBJ2-5; D is unclear. The germline V and J ends were trimmed by 0 bases and 2 bases, with 5 bases remaining between them. Germline V CDR1 and CDR2: SGHRS, YFSETQ. The CDR3 sequence is 13 residues long. The CDR3, as DNA: TGCGCCAGCAGCTTGGCTCCGCAAGAGACCCAGTACTTC. This translates into CASSLAPQETQYF.

J is TRBJ2-1 and V is TRBV7-6; weak D call: TRBD2 (5 bases). CDR3 size: 15 residues. CDR1 is SGHVS, CDR2 FNYEAQ, per germline. Trimming cost V 1 base and J 4 bases, with 11 bases left between them. Here the CDR3 DNA reads TGTGCCAGCAGCTTAGAGTACGGGGATTACAATGAGCAGTTCTTC. Protein: CASSLEYGDYNEQFF.